This record concerns one TCR beta chain sequence. Its target is not known. These data are taken from a study of T cell responses to AZD1222 COVID-19 vaccine. Notes on the study in general: Increases in Spike-specific TCR breadth and depth were seen after two AZD1222 doses.

Libraries were prepared by immunoSEQ multiplex PCR; TCRdb keeps only in-frame clonotypes and omits some of them. This sample has more than 95,000 clones; over 75% occur once, and the top ten carry roughly a sixth. CDR3 size: 11 residues. Per germline, CDR1 KGHDR and CDR2 SFDVKD. Trimming stripped 7 bases from V and 7 bases from J, with 9 bases between. This sequence was found in an adult in good health. Source: peripheral blood, taken on day 0 of AZD1222 vaccination. This chain joins TRBV24-1 and TRBJ1-2; D remains ambiguous. The CDR3 is CATRKGGGYTF. CDR3 nucleotide sequence: TGTGCCACCAGGAAGGGTGGTGGCTACACCTTC.